This T cell receptor beta chain was retrieved from a study of T cells in Graves' hyperthyroidism and ophthalmopathy (dated by TCRdb to about 2019). In terms of the full investigation: Peripheral blood was collected at initial diagnosis, before any treatment. The paper reports TCR Vbeta CDR3 sequencing of roughly 140 peripheral blood samples: fewer than 50 ophthalmopathy, roughly 74 hyperthyroidism and roughly 17 progressor patients. Whether ophthalmopathy could be predicted prospectively was tested in an independent validation cohort made up of 18 to 20 hyperthyroidism patients plus 17 patients who later progressed to ophthalmopathy. To identify distinguishing TCR V-J signatures, a discovery cohort of 100 patients was used, comprising 43 with Graves' ophthalmopathy and some 60 with stable Graves' hyperthyroidism. The 100 discovery patients were randomly split 7:3 into training and test sets. Thyroid tissue and blood T-cell repertoires from about six Graves' hyperthyroidism patients were also compared in the study. After blood sampling, hyperthyroidism patients were treated with methimazole at a starting dose of 30 mg daily, and ophthalmopathy patients were treated with high-dose intravenous methylprednisolone. Beyond this particular receptor, the publication reports: Sample size was not statistically predetermined, and blinding of investigators to group allocation was not performed. Most expanded thyroid clonotypes (frequency above 0.001) were also detected in blood, a finding suggesting that blood repertoires may reflect thyroid immune responses. In validation, the model predicted progression to ophthalmopathy a median of roughly six months before onset, with approximately 71% sensitivity and 72.22% specificity. A 13 V-J signature model separated ophthalmopathy from stable hyperthyroidism, with around 88% sensitivity and 81.08% specificity in cross-validation and 80%/75% in testing.

V is reduced by 6 bases and J by 4 bases, leaving a spacing of 13 bases between them. CDR3 length: 14 amino acids, cysteine to phenylalanine. CDR3 DNA only is kept here, 42 bases in frame from base 1. The germline V gene supplies CDR1 MNHNS and CDR2 SASEGT. A patient counted as having stable Graves' hyperthyroidism if no progression to ophthalmopathy occurred over 18 months of follow-up. The hyperthyroidism patients were between 18 and 65 years old and newly diagnosed, with a disease duration of less than 2 months. Patients with uncontrolled infections, other autoimmune diseases, pregnancy or lactation were excluded. Diagnoses relied on clinical symptoms, serum thyroxine and TRAb, thyroid ultrasound and orbital computed tomography. PBMCs were isolated from about 9.1 ml of fresh peripheral blood by Ficoll-Paque density gradient centrifugation. Trizol reagent was used to extract total RNA, and RNA quality was then checked on an Agilent 2100 Bioanalyzer.

Many counts were recorded for this clonotype. The clone's antigen remains unknown. The record has no base qualities; no much larger clone is one base away. The TCR beta CDR3 regions were amplified from the RNA transcripts. The TCR CDR3 was subjected to a first round of RT-PCR using the HTBI primer set and the Qiagen OneStep RT-PCR kit. A second multiplex PCR round built the libraries, followed by size selection and purification. The libraries were sequenced on an Illumina HiSeq2000 using paired-end 100 bp reads. The authors' analysis ran thus. SOAPnuke was used to process the raw data, with reads discarded if the reads contained adapters or uncalled bases, had a mean Phred below 15, or lacked an exact constant-primer or identifier match. COPE v1.2.5 was used to merge high-quality paired reads, and clonotypes were defined as unique nucleotide sequences. MiTCR v1.1 was used to align clonotypes to the IMGT TRBV, TRBD and TRBJ reference segments. The analysis was restricted to V-J combinations with a frequency above 0.0001, which together covered 98% to 99.2% of the repertoires. The TCS score was defined as the ratio of F50 (clonal expansion) to E x V (chaos), calculated using BLOSUM62-based TCRdist between CDR3 peptides within each V-J. Welch's t-statistics and random forest reduced roughly 530 V-J features to 13, which were used in a naive Bayes classifier (R e1071). Starting from the raw public reads, TCRdb applied fastp trimming at Q25, assembled clones with MiXCR and retained in-frame beta chains. Each entry is one CDR3 protein sequence, shown with its most common DNA and genes. TCRdb assigned the V and J calls; the authors' analysis was not used. The sample table shows 380,000 or so distinct CDR3 sequences, and 14% are seen once. Around 25% of the sample comes from the top ten.

The V and J genes are TRBV6-1 and TRBJ1-5; the D segment could be TRBD1, given 5 matching bases. This TCR was sampled from a young woman with Graves' hyperthyroidism. Sequences were obtained from blood. The DNA sequence follows: TGTGCCAGCAGGCAGGGAGGAAGGAATCAGCCCCAGCATTTT. Its translation is CASRQGGRNQPQHF.